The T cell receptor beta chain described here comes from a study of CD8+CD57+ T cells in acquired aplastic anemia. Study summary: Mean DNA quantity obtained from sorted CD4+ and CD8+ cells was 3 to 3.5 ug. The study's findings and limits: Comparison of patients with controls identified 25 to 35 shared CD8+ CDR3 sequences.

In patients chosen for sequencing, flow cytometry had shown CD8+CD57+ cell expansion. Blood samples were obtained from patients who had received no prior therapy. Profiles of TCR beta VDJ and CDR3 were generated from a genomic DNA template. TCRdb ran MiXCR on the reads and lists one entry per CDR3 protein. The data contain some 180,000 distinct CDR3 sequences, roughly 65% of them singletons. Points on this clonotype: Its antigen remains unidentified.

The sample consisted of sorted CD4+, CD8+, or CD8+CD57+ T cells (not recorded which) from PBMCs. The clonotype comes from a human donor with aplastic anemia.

The DNA for the CDR3 is TGCGCCACCGAAAGAGATGTGAGCACTGAAGCTTTCTTT. Translation: CATERDVSTEAFF. The gene calls are TRBV10-2 and TRBJ1-1; D unresolved. The CDR3 loop spans 13 amino acids. CDR1 is WSHSY, CDR2 SAAADI, per germline. V was trimmed by 10 bases and J by 4 bases, leaving 16 bases between them.